These T cell receptor beta chains were read from a single sample in a study of blood T cell repertoires in COVID-19. The repertoire was sequenced with immunoSEQ multiplex PCR; TCRdb's copy has only in-frame clones and lacks some. The sample contains 100,000 or so clones, roughly 80% of which appear only once. Material for sequencing was peripheral blood. Receptors originate from a human donor in a cohort sampled during active COVID-19. CDR3s include the opening cysteine and the closing phenylalanine or tryptophan. Fields, in order: J gene, D gene, clone size, V gene, CDR3 protein, CDR3 DNA. The D gene is left open where the match is weak. The size entry is marked missing in some rows and otherwise reads once, few, many or a size class.

TRBJ1-5,.,.,TRBV6-5,CASSYSGRQHF,TGTGCCAGCAGTTACTCGGGCAGGCAGCATTTT
TRBJ2-2,.,.,TRBV7-8,CASSTRSGLITGELFF,TGTGCCAGCAGCACACGGAGCGGTTTAATCACCGGGGAGCTGTTTTTT
TRBJ1-5,.,.,TRBV6-5,CASSYSIQSNQPQHF,TGTGCCAGCAGTTACTCGATACAGAGCAATCAGCCCCAGCATTTT
TRBJ2-3,TRBD2,.,TRBV29-1,CSVASGASTDTQYF,TGCAGCGTAGCTAGCGGGGCTAGCACAGATACGCAGTATTTT
TRBJ2-7,.,.,TRBV10-3,CASNPRTDNYEQYF,TGTGCCTCCAACCCACGGACAGACAACTACGAGCAGTACTTC
TRBJ2-7,TRBD1,few,TRBV30,CAWKGGNYEQYF,TGTGCCTGGAAAGGGGGCAACTACGAGCAGTACTTC
TRBJ2-5,TRBD1,.,TRBV7-8,CASRDRLQETQYF,TGTGCCAGCCGGGACAGGCTCCAAGAGACCCAGTACTTC
TRBJ2-5,.,once,TRBV11-2,CASTILASPQETQYF,TGTGCCAGCACGATACTAGCTTCCCCACAAGAGACCCAGTACTTC
TRBJ1-1,.,.,TRBV7-2,CASSPTPGNTEAFF,TGTGCCAGCAGCCCTACCCCAGGGAACACTGAAGCTTTCTTT
TRBJ1-3,TRBD1,.,TRBV13,CASRYRTGSGNTIYF,TGTGCCAGCAGATATCGGACAGGCTCTGGAAACACCATATATTTT
TRBJ1-6,.,.,TRBV24-1,CATSDLRSPLHF,TGTGCCACCAGTGATTTGCGTTCACCCCTCCACTTT
TRBJ1-2,.,.,TRBV2,CASSVAQDYGYTF,TGTGCCAGCAGTGTAGCACAAGACTATGGCTACACCTTC
TRBJ2-1,TRBD1,.,TRBV6-2/TRBV6-3,CASSEIGTGIYNEQFF,TGTGCCAGCAGCGAAATAGGGACAGGGATCTACAATGAGCAGTTCTTC
TRBJ2-1,TRBD2,.,TRBV4-2,CASSLIAGDEQFF,TGTGCCAGCAGCCTCATAGCGGGAGATGAGCAGTTCTTC
TRBJ1-4,.,.,TRBV9,CASSATGSTNEKLFF,TGTGCCAGCAGCGCGACAGGATCAACTAATGAAAAACTGTTTTTT
TRBJ1-2,.,.,TRBV7-9,CASSLGAGSYTF,TGTGCCAGCAGCCTAGGGGCGGGTAGCTACACCTTC
TRBJ2-3,.,.,TRBV6-2/TRBV6-3,CASSWRLGHFGGGSGTDTQYF,TGTGCCAGCAGTTGGAGATTGGGTCATTTCGGTGGGGGCTCCGGCACAGATACGCAGTATTTT
TRBJ2-2,TRBD2,.,TRBV5-8,CASSLTVAGPVTGELFF,TGTGCCAGCAGCTTGACTGTAGCGGGACCGGTCACCGGGGAGCTGTTTTTT
TRBJ1-4,.,.,TRBV19,CASSTSGADNEKLFF,TGTGCCAGTAGTACCTCAGGGGCGGATAATGAAAAACTGTTTTTT
TRBJ1-4,TRBD1,.,TRBV28,CASSRDRGFTNEKLFF,TGTGCCAGCAGTAGGGACAGGGGGTTCACTAATGAAAAACTGTTTTTT
TRBJ1-2,TRBD1,.,TRBV19,CASSPDRGQNYGYTF,TGTGCCAGTAGTCCCGATCGGGGACAGAACTATGGCTACACCTTC
TRBJ1-4,.,.,TRBV10-3,CAISDRTNEKLFF,TGTGCCATCAGTGACCGAACTAATGAAAAACTGTTTTTT
TRBJ2-2,TRBD1,.,TRBV10-3,CAISEWTGRNTGELFF,TGTGCCATCAGTGAATGGACAGGCCGGAACACCGGGGAGCTGTTTTTT
TRBJ2-7,.,.,TRBV9,CASSEGDIDEQYF,TGTGCCAGCAGCGAGGGGGACATCGACGAGCAGTACTTC
TRBJ2-7,TRBD1,.,TRBV6-5,CASSYSSDRGAYEQYF,TGTGCCAGCAGTTACTCATCGGACAGGGGGGCCTACGAGCAGTACTTC
TRBJ2-7,.,.,TRBV5-1,CASSLPWTDQTNYEQYF,TGCGCCAGCAGCTTGCCCTGGACAGACCAAACGAACTACGAGCAGTACTTC
TRBJ2-7,TRBD1,.,TRBV4-3,CASSQAGTGLHEQYF,TGCGCCAGCAGCCAAGCCGGGACAGGTCTTCACGAGCAGTACTTC
TRBJ2-4,.,.,TRBV14,CASSQDVFWAGAKNIQYF,TGTGCCAGCAGCCAAGATGTATTTTGGGCAGGGGCCAAAAACATTCAGTACTTC
TRBJ1-5,TRBD1,.,TRBV2,CASSVRGQGGNQPQHF,TGTGCCAGCAGTGTAAGGGGACAGGGGGGCAATCAGCCCCAGCATTTT
TRBJ2-1,TRBD1,.,TRBV29-1,CSGRTGGNEQFF,TGCAGCGGGCGGACAGGGGGGAATGAGCAGTTCTTC
TRBJ2-5,TRBD1,.,TRBV5-1,CASSRDRGQETQYF,TGCGCCAGCAGCAGAGACAGGGGTCAAGAGACCCAGTACTTC
TRBJ1-5,TRBD1,few,TRBV2,CASSVDRGTGDQPQHF,TGTGCCAGCAGTGTCGACAGGGGGACCGGGGATCAGCCCCAGCATTTT
TRBJ1-2,.,.,TRBV12-3/TRBV12-4,CASSRGYGYTF,TGTGCCAGCAGCCGAGGGTATGGCTACACCTTC
TRBJ1-4,TRBD1,.,TRBV6-5,CASSISGTVNEKLFF,TGTGCCAGCAGTATATCCGGGACAGTCAATGAAAAACTGTTTTTT
TRBJ2-7,.,.,TRBV6-2/TRBV6-3,CASSHSYEQYF,TGTGCCAGCAGTCACTCCTACGAGCAGTACTTC